This T cell receptor beta chain was found in a study of blood T cell repertoires in COVID-19. The V gene's germline CDR1 is SSHAT and CDR2 FNYEAQ (reference sequence). This CDR3 is built from 16 residues. The data were produced by immunoSEQ multiplex PCR, yet TCRdb's version contains in-frame clones alone and is incomplete. The sample includes 40,000 to 50,000 clones, 90% of them seen just once. Note on this clone: Germline is not matched at one junction end, which may reflect a read error.

Sequencing used peripheral blood. This TCR was sampled from a human donor in a cohort sampled during active COVID-19. The V gene is TRBV7-7, the J gene TRBJ2-1, with 11 bases lining up with TRBD2. In nucleotides, the CDR3 is TGTGCTAGCAGCTTAGCGCTAGCGGGAGGACACAATGAGCAGTTCTTC. It specifies CASSLALAGGHNEQFF.